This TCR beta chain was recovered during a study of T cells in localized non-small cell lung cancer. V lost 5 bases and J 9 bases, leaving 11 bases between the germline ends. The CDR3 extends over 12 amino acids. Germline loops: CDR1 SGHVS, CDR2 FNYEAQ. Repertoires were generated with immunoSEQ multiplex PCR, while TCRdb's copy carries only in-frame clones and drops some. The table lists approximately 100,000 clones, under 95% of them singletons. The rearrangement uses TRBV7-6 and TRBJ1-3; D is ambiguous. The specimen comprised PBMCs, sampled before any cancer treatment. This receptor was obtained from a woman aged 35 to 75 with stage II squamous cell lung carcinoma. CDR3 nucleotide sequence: TGTGCCAGCAGCGGTCTTCAGCCCACCATATATTTT. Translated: CASSGLQPTIYF.